These 18 T cell receptor beta chains share one sample of origin, sequenced in a study of post-analysis software for immune sequencing data. Study-wide results and limits: The study found TRBV5-6, TRBV5-1 and TRBV20-1 among five TRBV segments more frequent in patients than controls.

Prepared libraries of TCR beta cDNA carried unique molecular identifiers. Via MiXCR, TCRdb re-called the PCR reads, giving one row per CDR3 protein. The repertoire holds fewer than 850,000 distinct CDR3 sequences, with 25% to 30% as singletons. No antigen is known for these receptors. The specimen sequenced was blood. The receptors were gathered from a girl under 18 with multiple sclerosis.

This clonotype was counted between two and nine times. The CDR3 DNA reads TGTGCCAGCAGTTGGGCTGAACAGGGTGATCAGCCCCAGCATTTT. Protein: CASSWAEQGDQPQHF. The chain links TRBV6-1 to TRBJ1-5; D may be TRBD1 (6 bases). Germline CDR1 is MNHNS and CDR2 is SASEGT. This CDR3 region has 15 residues. Trimming cost V 5 bases and J 5 bases, with 16 bases left between them.

The sample holds many counts of this clonotype. The rearrangement uses TRBV15 and TRBJ1-2; D is unclear. Germline V gene data show CDR1 as LNHNV and CDR2 as YYDKDF (reference sequence). This CDR3 contains 12 residues. Deletions cut 0 bases from V and 8 bases from J, with 7 bases between. CDR3 in DNA: TGTGCCACCAGCAGAGATAGCTGGGGCTACACCTTC. Amino acids: CATSRDSWGYTF. Full variable domain (rest looked up from reference TRBV15 and TRBJ1-2): DAMVIQNPRYQVTQFGKPVTLSCSQTLNHNVMYWYQQKSSQAPKLLFHYYDKDFNNEADTPDNFQSRRPNTSFCFLDIRSPGLGDTAMYLCATSRDSWGYTFGSGTRLTVV.

J is TRBJ2-1 and V is TRBV24-1; D is uncertain. The CDR3 runs to 16 residues. Per the germline V gene, CDR1 is KGHDR and CDR2 is SFDVKD. Between the trimmed V and J ends, which lost 3 bases and 4 bases, there was a span of 15 bases. Here the CDR3 reads CATSDGGRRIYNEQFF. CDR3 bases: TGTGCCACCAGTGATGGTGGCCGAAGGATATACAATGAGCAGTTCTTC.

The genes are TRBV5-1 and TRBJ1-1, with D perhaps matching TRBD1 (5 bases). Trimming took 4 bases from V and 1 from J, leaving 32 bases between them. Germline V gene lookup returns CDR1 SGHRS and CDR2 YFSETQ. CDR3 length: 21 residues. CDR3: CASSPTHRRGGAGVRNTEAFF. DNA for the CDR3: TGCGCCAGCAGCCCCACTCATCGAAGGGGAGGGGCTGGAGTTAGGAACACTGAAGCTTTCTTT.

The chain carries TRBV5-1 and TRBJ1-1; the D gene is possibly TRBD1 (5 bases). V gave up 4 bases and J gave up 8 bases, with 18 bases separating them. This CDR3 has 14 residues. Germline values: CDR1 SGHRS, CDR2 YFSETQ. The CDR3 region is CASSPPGGGLEAFF. The CDR3 nucleotides read TGCGCCAGCAGCCCCCCCGGTGGGGGTTTGGAAGCTTTCTTT.

The CDR3 here is CASSLDTSGRAGETQYF. The CDR3 nucleotides are TGTGCCAGCAGCTTAGATACTAGCGGGAGGGCCGGAGAGACCCAGTACTTC. The gene calls are TRBV7-2 and TRBJ2-5; TRBD2 matches at 13 bases. Germline trimming cut 1 base from V and 4 bases from J; bases unmatched to any gene: 6. Germline values: CDR1 SGHTA, CDR2 FQGNSA. The CDR3 is 17 residues long. Filled out from reference TRBV7-2 and TRBJ2-5, the complete variable domain reads GAGVSQSPSNKVTEKGKDVELRCDPISGHTALYWYRQSLGQGLEFLIYFQGNSAPDKSGLPSDRFSAERTGGSVSTLTIQRTQQEDSAVYLCASSLDTSGRAGETQYFGPGTRLLVL.

This chain joins TRBV6-4 and TRBJ2-2; D is unresolved. Per the germline V gene, CDR1 is MRHNA and CDR2 is SNTAGT. Trimming pared 4 bases from V and 6 bases from J, leaving 9 bases between. This CDR3 contains 13 residues. The CDR3 loop is CASSVEVAGELFF. CDR3 coding DNA: TGTGCCAGCAGTGTTGAGGTCGCCGGGGAGCTGTTTTTT.

This clonotype turned up a few times. This chain links TRBV7-9 with TRBJ1-1; unclear D gene. Trimming removed 4 bases at V and 4 bases at J, with 4 bases between. CDR3 length: 11 residues. Germline CDR1 SEHNR, CDR2 FQNEAQ (reference sequence). CDR3 sequence (DNA): TGTGCCAGCAGCTATGCCACTGAAGCTTTCTTT. Translation gives CASSYATEAFF.

This rearrangement joins TRBV12-3 or TRBV12-4 to TRBJ2-1, with D hard to call. This CDR3 has 11 residues. V was clipped by 6 bases and J by 10 bases, with 10 bases between them. The CDR3 region is CASSSAVEQFF. The CDR3 region has the DNA TGTGCCAGCAGCTCGGCGGTGGAGCAGTTCTTC.

This clonotype showed up just a few times. The gene calls are TRBV20-1 and TRBJ2-1, with D unresolved. Germline V gene sequence: CDR1 DFQATT, CDR2 SNEGSKA (reference sequence). With 1 base removed from V and 7 bases from J, the gap between germline ends came to 14 bases. The CDR3 length is 14 residues. DNA for the CDR3: TGCAGTGCTAGAGGATACATGGTGTTTAATGAGCAGTTCTTC. This gives the protein CSARGYMVFNEQFF.

CDR3 protein: CATSRDPNRVGGYTF. For the CDR3, the DNA is TGTGCCACCAGCAGAGATCCCAACAGGGTCGGCGGCTACACCTTC. The chain combines TRBV15 with TRBJ1-2, with TRBD1 as a possible D gene (6 bases). CDR3 size: 15 residues. The germline V and J ends were trimmed by 0 bases and 8 bases, with 16 bases remaining between them. Per germline, CDR1 LNHNV and CDR2 YYDKDF (reference sequence).

DNA of the CDR3: TGTGCCAGCAGCTCGACTAGCGGCATATACAATGAGCAGTTCTTC. Translated: CASSSTSGIYNEQFF. The chain has TRBV7-2 and TRBJ2-1; 9 nucleotides line up with TRBD2. Germline assignment: CDR1 SGHTA and CDR2 FQGNSA. Germline trimming cut 4 bases from V and 4 bases from J; bases unmatched to any gene: 5. CDR3 length: 15 residues.

This clonotype was counted only a few times. CDR3 bases: TGCAGTGCTAGAGGCTTTTTACAGGGCTACGAGCAGTACTTC. Residues: CSARGFLQGYEQYF. The chain couples TRBV20-1 to TRBJ2-7; weak D call: TRBD1 (6 bases). The germline V and J ends were trimmed by 1 base and 3 bases, with 13 bases remaining between them. CDR3 length equals 14 residues. Germline-derived CDR1 and CDR2 are DFQATT and SNEGSKA (reference sequence).

The chain carries TRBV10-3 and TRBJ2-7, with D unresolved. The assigned J gene may be wrong: the sequence end matches TRBJ2-5 better. Germline-derived CDR1 and CDR2 are ENHRY and SYGVKD. This CDR3 is built from 14 residues. CDR3 in DNA: TGTGCCATCAGTGAGGGCACTGGGCGGGAGACCCAGTACTTC. Translation: CAISEGTGRETQYF.

The chain joins TRBV12-3 or TRBV12-4 to TRBJ1-2; 9 bases map to TRBD1. The CDR3 runs to 13 residues. The trim removed 6 bases at V and 7 bases at J, leaving 6 bases unmatched. The DNA of the CDR3 is TGTGCCAGCAGAATCCGACAGGGGGGTGGCTACACCTTC. Translating it yields CASRIRQGGGYTF.

V and J are TRBV4-3 and TRBJ2-3; 9 bases are shared with TRBD2. The CDR3 is made up of 16 amino acids. The V gene end was trimmed by 4 bases and the J gene end by 1 base; junction bases not matched to a gene: 6. CDR1 is LGHNA, CDR2 YSLEER, per germline. Here the CDR3 DNA reads TGCGCCAGCAGCCCATCGACTAGCGGACGCACAGATACGCAGTATTTT. Its protein is CASSPSTSGRTDTQYF.

This clonotype has just a few counts. The chain combines TRBV28 with TRBJ2-3; TRBD2 aligns across 15 bases. With V trimmed by 3 bases and J by 0 bases, 10 bases remained unmatched. This CDR3 has 20 residues. Germline values: CDR1 MDHEN, CDR2 SYDVKM. The CDR3 region has the DNA TGTGCCAGCAGTTTTCTAAGGGGACTAGCGGGAGGTACTAGCACAGATACGCAGTATTTT. This sequence encodes CASSFLRGLAGGTSTDTQYF.

This chain connects TRBV9 to TRBJ2-2, with 8 positions matching TRBD2. Germline CDR1 is SGDLS and CDR2 is YYNGEE. This CDR3 region has 17 residues. V trimming: 0 bases; J trimming: 7 bases; junction bases outside the gene matches: 11. The CDR3 protein is CASSVAPSGSIGGELFF. The CDR3 coding sequence is TGTGCCAGCAGCGTAGCCCCCAGCGGGAGTATAGGCGGGGAGCTGTTTTTT.